The TCR beta chain under discussion was sequenced for a study of shared clonotypes between healthy human individuals. The overall study: Contributing individuals were a couple of females and a few males aged 18 to 49. Whole-study results and caveats: The sharing of about 5% of naive CD4 clonotypes was seen across a few donors. In having few donors, the study represented limited genetic and exposure-history diversity.

With respect to this clone: The antigen is unknown.

CD8 cells classed as naive were CD45RO-negative and positively selected for CCR7, excluding terminally differentiated effector memory CD45RA+ cells. With V trimmed by 6 bases and J by 7 bases, 25 bases remained unmatched. Germline CDR1 SNHLY, CDR2 FYNNEI. This CDR3 has 21 amino acids. At deep level, the assay was performed. The assay was immunoSEQ multiplex PCR, and TCRdb's table has in-frame clones only and misses some. The data show about 800,000 clones, 96% seen once. Sequenced material: naive CD8+ T cells sorted from blood. The receptor comes from a young man in good health. This chain uses TRBV2 with TRBJ2-2, with 11 bases lining up with TRBD2. In DNA form, the CDR3 reads TGTGCCAGCAGCGAAACACGGGACAGCCGATATTCTAGCGGGAGGAACGGGGAGCTGTTTTTT. Protein product: CASSETRDSRYSSGRNGELFF.